The clone carrying this T cell receptor beta chain was picked up one time. Germline values: CDR1 MNHEY, CDR2 SMNVEV (reference sequence). Trimming cost V 5 bases and J 7 bases; bases outside gene matches: 8. The CDR3 contains 14 residues. The data were taken from a study of blood T cell repertoires in COVID-19. Method: immunoSEQ multiplex PCR; TCRdb's copy keeps in-frame clones and lacks some. The data contain about 380,000 clones, around nine tenths of them seen just once; the ten biggest clones take up 1.2%. Source material: PBMCs or T cells enriched from blood (not recorded which). This receptor was taken from a woman aged 18-35 years who had recovered from COVID-19. The gene calls are TRBV27 and TRBJ2-5, with 9 bases lining up with TRBD1. DNA for the CDR3: TGTGCCAGCAGTAGGGACAGGGTTGGATCGACCCAGTACTTC. This gives the protein CASSRDRVGSTQYF.